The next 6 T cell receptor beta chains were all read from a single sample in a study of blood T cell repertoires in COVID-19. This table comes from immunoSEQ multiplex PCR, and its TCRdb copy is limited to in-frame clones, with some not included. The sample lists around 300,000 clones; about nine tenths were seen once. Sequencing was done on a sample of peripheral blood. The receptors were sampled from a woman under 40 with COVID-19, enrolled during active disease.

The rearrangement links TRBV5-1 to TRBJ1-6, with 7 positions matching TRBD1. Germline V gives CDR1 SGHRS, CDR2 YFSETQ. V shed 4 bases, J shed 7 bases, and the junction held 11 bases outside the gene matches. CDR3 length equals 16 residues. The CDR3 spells CASSPLNRGGNSPLHF. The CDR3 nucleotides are TGCGCCAGCAGCCCACTGAACAGGGGCGGGAATTCACCCCTCCACTTT.

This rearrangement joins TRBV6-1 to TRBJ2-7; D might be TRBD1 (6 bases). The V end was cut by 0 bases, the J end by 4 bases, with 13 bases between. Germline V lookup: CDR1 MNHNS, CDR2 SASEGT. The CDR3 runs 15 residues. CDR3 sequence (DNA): TGTGCCAGCAGTGAAGCACAGGGCGCAGTTTACGAGCAGTACGTC. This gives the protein CASSEAQGAVYEQYV.

Here the CDR3 reads CASSLLGQASSSGNTIYF. The DNA for the CDR3 is TGCGCCAGCAGCTTGTTGGGACAGGCTTCGAGCTCTGGAAACACCATATATTTT. The chain is built from TRBV5-1 and TRBJ1-3; 8 positions agree with TRBD1. V shed 1 base, J shed 0 bases, and the junction held 9 bases outside the gene matches. The V gene's germline CDR1 is SGHRS and CDR2 YFSETQ. This CDR3 comprises 18 residues.

The DNA for the CDR3 is TGTGCTAGTGGTTTGGGCAGAAACAATGAGCAGTTCTTC. It encodes CASGLGRNNEQFF. The rearrangement links TRBV12-5 to TRBJ2-1; the D is unclear. The V gene's germline CDR1 is LGHNT and CDR2 FRNRAP. V was clipped by 1 base and J by 5 bases, with 6 bases between them. The CDR3 is 13 amino acids.

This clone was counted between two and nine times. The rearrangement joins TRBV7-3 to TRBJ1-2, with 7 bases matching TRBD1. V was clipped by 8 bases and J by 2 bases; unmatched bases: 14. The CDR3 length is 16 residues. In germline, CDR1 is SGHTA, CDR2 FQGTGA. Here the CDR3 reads CASGSGGRGSNYGYTF. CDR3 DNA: TGTGCCAGCGGCTCAGGGGGAAGGGGATCGAACTATGGCTACACCTTC.

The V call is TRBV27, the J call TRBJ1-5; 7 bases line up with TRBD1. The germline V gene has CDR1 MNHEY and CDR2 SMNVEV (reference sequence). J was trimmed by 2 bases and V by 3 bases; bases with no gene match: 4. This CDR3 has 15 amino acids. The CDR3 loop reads CASSLVGGGNQPQHF. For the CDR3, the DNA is TGTGCCAGCAGTTTGGTAGGGGGCGGCAATCAGCCCCAGCATTTT.